This TCR beta chain was found in a study of shared clonotypes between healthy human individuals. This CDR3 spans 15 amino acids. In germline, CDR1 is SGHVS, CDR2 FQNEAQ. V lost 1 base and J lost 6; bases outside the gene matches: 7. Genomic DNA of every subset was divided equally among multiple immunoSEQ plates. It was 150 to 250 ng DNA, about 30,000 T cell genomes, that sorted-subset replicate PCRs used. Sequenced by immunoSEQ multiplex PCR; TCRdb stores in-frame clones only, minus some. Of about 2.1 million clones in the sample, 93% were seen once. Terminally differentiated effector memory CD45RA+ cells were excluded by CCR7 positive selection of CD45RO-negative cells.

This TCR came from a man between 18 and 29 years old in good health. Some clones in this sample may be carry-over from other donors' samples. The rearrangement links TRBV7-8 to TRBJ2-7; 9 bases agree with TRBD1. Sequenced sample: naive CD8+ T cells from PBMCs. CDR3 residues: CASSLGGQGSGEQYF. CDR3 sequence (DNA): TGTGCCAGCAGCTTAGGTGGACAGGGGTCAGGCGAGCAGTACTTC.